Below, 21 T cell receptor beta chains from the same sample are listed, as sequenced in a study of CXCR3-negative and CXCR3-positive naive CD8 T cells. TRB cDNA libraries were made by UMI-labeled 5' RACE. With the 5' RACE reads reprocessed, TCRdb shows one record per CDR3 protein and no DNA. This repertoire includes some 5,200 distinct CDR3 sequences. What was sequenced was naive CXCR3- CD8+ T cells from blood. The subset denotes: CD45RO-CCR7+CD27+CD95- naive CD8+ T cells lacking CXCR3 (TNR3-). The receptors shown here come from a human donor in good health. Some clones in this sample may be carry-over from other donors' samples.

The chain uses TRBV18 and TRBJ2-3. Per the germline V gene, CDR1 is KGHSH and CDR2 is LQKENI. CDR3 length equals 14 residues. CDR3: CASSPPDRADTQYF.

By frequency, this clonotype registers medium-sized (0.01 to 0.1%). This chain links TRBV20-1 with TRBJ1-5. The germline V gene has CDR1 DFQATT and CDR2 SNEGSKA (reference sequence). The CDR3 covers 14 residues. The CDR3 sequence is CSATDTSYNQPQHF.

The chain combines TRBV29-1 with TRBJ1-2; TCRdb selects TRBD1, and the lack of DNA leaves this call unchecked. The CDR3 is 13 amino acids. The germline gives CDR1 SQVTM, CDR2 ANQGSEA. The CDR3 is CSAGQVANYGYTF.

CDR3 region: CSVALWTSGPYNEQFF. This sequence joins TRBV29-1 and TRBJ2-1; the D call from TCRdb, TRBD2, cannot be confirmed without DNA. The germline V gene has CDR1 SQVTM and CDR2 ANQGSEA. The CDR3 is 16 amino acids.

The chain carries TRBV7-8 and TRBJ2-4; the D gene TCRdb calls, TRBD1, cannot be checked with no DNA. Germline V gene lookup returns CDR1 SGHVS and CDR2 FQNEAQ. This CDR3 is 15 amino acids long. The chain's CDR3 is CASSLPEGGRNIQYF.

This sequence joins TRBV6-5 and TRBJ2-5; TCRdb designates TRBD1, a call that cannot be tested without DNA. The CDR3 is 13 amino acids. The germline V gene encodes CDR1 MNHEY and CDR2 SVGAGI. The CDR3: CASSRGQQETQYF.

The chain joins TRBV7-6 to TRBJ2-7; the D gene TCRdb calls, TRBD1, cannot be checked with no DNA. The length of the CDR3 is 15 residues. Per germline, CDR1 SGHVS and CDR2 FNYEAQ. The CDR3 spells CASSPGTGGMYEQYF.

This clonotype ranks as medium-sized in terms of frequency. The chain's CDR3 is CSAGDPAGGPYNEQFF. The chain uses TRBV20-1 and TRBJ2-1; the TRBD2 assignment by TCRdb is unverifiable without DNA. Per germline, CDR1 DFQATT and CDR2 SNEGSKA (reference sequence). The CDR3 is 16 residues long.

The chain is built from TRBV29-1 and TRBJ2-3. The CDR3 runs to 13 residues. In germline, CDR1 is SQVTM, CDR2 ANQGSEA. The CDR3 spells CSVDWSGTDTQYF.

In terms of frequency, this clonotype is medium-sized. The chain employs TRBV28 and TRBJ2-3. The V gene's germline CDR1 is MDHEN and CDR2 SYDVKM. CDR3 length: 14 amino acids. This CDR3 reads CASSLRHPTDTQYF.

Measured by frequency, this clonotype is medium-sized (0.01 to 0.1%). The gene calls are TRBV7-9 and TRBJ1-1; the D call from TCRdb, TRBD1, cannot be confirmed without DNA. The CDR3 is 15 amino acids. Germline V gene sequence: CDR1 SEHNR, CDR2 FQNEAQ (reference sequence). The chain's CDR3 is CASSPQDRVNTEAFF.

This clonotype is labeled medium-sized based on frequency. The chain couples TRBV5-4 to TRBJ2-7; TCRdb's assignment of TRBD1 cannot be checked, as there is no DNA. Looked up from germline, CDR1 is SGHNT and CDR2 is YYREEE (reference sequence). The CDR3 runs 13 residues. Here the CDR3 reads CASSFEQGDEQYF.

This chain connects TRBV12-3 or TRBV12-4 to TRBJ2-5; TCRdb lists TRBD1, though no DNA is available to test this call. The length of the CDR3 is 14 residues. The CDR3 sequence: CASTRGHLQETQYF.

This clonotype shows up as medium-sized by frequency. This chain connects TRBV5-1 to TRBJ2-7. Germline V gene lookup returns CDR1 SGHRS and CDR2 YFSETQ. The CDR3 is 13 amino acids. The CDR3 sequence is CASSLAPSYEQYF.

The chain has TRBV5-1 and TRBJ1-1; TCRdb's D call of TRBD1 is untestable without DNA. The CDR3 contains 13 residues. The V gene's germline CDR1 is SGHRS and CDR2 YFSETQ. Here the CDR3 reads CASSSGANTEAFF.

The V call is TRBV6-6, the J call TRBJ2-1; the TCRdb D gene call, TRBD1, has no DNA to confirm it. Looked up from germline, CDR1 is MNHNY and CDR2 is SVGAGI (reference sequence). The CDR3 has 16 residues. The chain's CDR3 is CASSPSRESSYNEQFF.

This clonotype is classed as medium-sized by frequency. The V gene is TRBV29-1, the J gene TRBJ2-7. The CDR3 is 12 residues long. The germline CDR1 and CDR2 sequences are SQVTM and ANQGSEA. The CDR3 protein is CSVEEAAYEQYF.

By frequency, this clonotype registers medium-sized. The rearrangement joins TRBV3-1 to TRBJ2-2; the TCRdb call, TRBD2, lacks DNA for checking. CDR1 LGHDT and CDR2 YNNKEL come from the germline V gene (reference sequence). The CDR3 sequence is 16 residues long. The chain's CDR3 is CASSTQMSPYTGELFF.

This chain connects TRBV7-3 to TRBJ1-6; the TRBD1 assignment by TCRdb is unverifiable without DNA. Germline V gene data show CDR1 as SGHTA and CDR2 as FQGTGA. This CDR3 spans 13 amino acids. The CDR3 loop is CASRSGTGGDVHF. Based on the CDR3 plus reference TRBV7-3 and TRBJ1-6, the full variable domain is GAGVSQTPSNKVTEKGKYVELRCDPISGHTALYWYRQSLGQGPEFLIYFQGTGAADDSGLPNDRFFAVRPEGSVSTLKIQRTERGDSAVYLCASRSGTGGDVHFGNGTRLTVT.

This sequence joins TRBV5-1 and TRBJ2-7; TCRdb indicates TRBD1, and absent DNA this call remains unverified. The V gene's germline CDR1 is SGHRS and CDR2 YFSETQ. CDR3 size: 17 residues. The CDR3 reads CASSPAGTGEPSYEQYF.

CDR3 loop: CASSHNREVTEAFF. This chain uses TRBV6-5 with TRBJ1-1; absent DNA, TCRdb's TRBD1 call cannot be checked. Germline V gene data show CDR1 as MNHEY and CDR2 as SVGAGI. The CDR3 loop spans 14 amino acids.